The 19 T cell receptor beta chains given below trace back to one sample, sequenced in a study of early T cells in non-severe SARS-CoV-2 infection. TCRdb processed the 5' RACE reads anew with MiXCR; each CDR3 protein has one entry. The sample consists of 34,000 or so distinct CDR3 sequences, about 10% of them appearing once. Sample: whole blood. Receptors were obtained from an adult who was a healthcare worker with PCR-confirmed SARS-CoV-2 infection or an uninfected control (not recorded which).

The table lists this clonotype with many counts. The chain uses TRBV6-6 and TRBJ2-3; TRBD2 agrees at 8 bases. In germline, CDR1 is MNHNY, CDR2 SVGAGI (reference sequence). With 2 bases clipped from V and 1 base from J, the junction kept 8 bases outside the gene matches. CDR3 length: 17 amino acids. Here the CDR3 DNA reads TGTGCCAGCAGTTACCAGCCTAGCGGGTATCGCACAGATACGCAGTATTTT. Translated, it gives CASSYQPSGYRTDTQYF.

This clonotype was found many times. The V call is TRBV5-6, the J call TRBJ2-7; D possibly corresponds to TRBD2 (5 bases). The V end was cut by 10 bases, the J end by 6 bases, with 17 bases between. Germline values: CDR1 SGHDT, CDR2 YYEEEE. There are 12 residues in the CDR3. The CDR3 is CAHLNEDCEQYF. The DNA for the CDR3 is TGTGCCCACCTTAATGAGGACTGCGAGCAGTACTTC.

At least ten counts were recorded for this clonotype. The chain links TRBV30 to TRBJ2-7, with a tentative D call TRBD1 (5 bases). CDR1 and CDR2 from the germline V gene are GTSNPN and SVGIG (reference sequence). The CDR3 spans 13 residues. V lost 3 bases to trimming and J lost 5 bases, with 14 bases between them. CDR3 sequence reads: CAWSFADSHEQYF. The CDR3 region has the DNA TGTGCCTGGAGCTTTGCCGACAGTCACGAGCAGTACTTC.

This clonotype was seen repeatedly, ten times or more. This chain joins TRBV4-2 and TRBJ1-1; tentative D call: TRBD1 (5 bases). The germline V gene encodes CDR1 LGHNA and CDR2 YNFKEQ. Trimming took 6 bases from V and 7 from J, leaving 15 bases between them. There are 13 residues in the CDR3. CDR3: CASSRDPTFEAFF. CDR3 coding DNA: TGTGCCAGCAGTCGGGACCCCACATTTGAAGCTTTCTTT.

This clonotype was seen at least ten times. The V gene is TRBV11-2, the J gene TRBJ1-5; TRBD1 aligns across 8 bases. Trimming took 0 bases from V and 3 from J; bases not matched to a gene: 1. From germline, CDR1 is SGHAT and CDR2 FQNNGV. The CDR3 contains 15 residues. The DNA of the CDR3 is TGTGCCAGCAGCTTAGAGGGACAGGCCAATCAGCCCCAGCATTTT. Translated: CASSLEGQANQPQHF.

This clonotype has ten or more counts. In DNA form, the CDR3 reads TGTGCCAGCAGCCAAGACAGGGGGACAGATACGCAGTATTTT. It is translated as CASSQDRGTDTQYF. The V call is TRBV7-7, the J call TRBJ2-3, with 9 nucleotides matching TRBD1. Germline CDR1 SSHAT, CDR2 FNYEAQ (reference sequence). J was trimmed by 3 bases and V by 5 bases; bases with no gene match: 3. The CDR3 contains 14 residues.

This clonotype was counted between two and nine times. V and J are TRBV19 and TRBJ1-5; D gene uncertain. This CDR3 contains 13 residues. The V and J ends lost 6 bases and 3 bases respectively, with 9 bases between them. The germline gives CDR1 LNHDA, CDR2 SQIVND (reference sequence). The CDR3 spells CASSPMTNQPQHF. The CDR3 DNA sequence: TGTGCCAGTAGCCCGATGACCAATCAGCCCCAGCATTTT.

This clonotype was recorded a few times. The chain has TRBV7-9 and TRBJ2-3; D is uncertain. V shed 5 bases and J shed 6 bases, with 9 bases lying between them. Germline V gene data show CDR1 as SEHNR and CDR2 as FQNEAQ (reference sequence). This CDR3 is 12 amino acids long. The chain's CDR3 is CASSPYGDTQYF. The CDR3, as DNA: TGTGCCAGCAGCCCTTACGGGGATACGCAGTATTTT.

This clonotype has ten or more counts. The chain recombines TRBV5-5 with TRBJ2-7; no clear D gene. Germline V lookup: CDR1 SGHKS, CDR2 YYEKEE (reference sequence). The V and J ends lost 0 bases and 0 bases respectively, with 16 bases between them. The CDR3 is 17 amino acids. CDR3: CASSLVLWADSSYEQYF. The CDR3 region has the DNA TGTGCCAGCAGCTTGGTTCTTTGGGCGGATAGCTCCTACGAGCAGTACTTC.

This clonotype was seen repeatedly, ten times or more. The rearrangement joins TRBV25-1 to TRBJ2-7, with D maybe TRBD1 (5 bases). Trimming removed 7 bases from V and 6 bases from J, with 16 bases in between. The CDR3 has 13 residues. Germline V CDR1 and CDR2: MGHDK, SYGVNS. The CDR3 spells CASNQDTDGEQYF. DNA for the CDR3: TGTGCCAGCAACCAGGACACCGATGGCGAGCAGTACTTC.

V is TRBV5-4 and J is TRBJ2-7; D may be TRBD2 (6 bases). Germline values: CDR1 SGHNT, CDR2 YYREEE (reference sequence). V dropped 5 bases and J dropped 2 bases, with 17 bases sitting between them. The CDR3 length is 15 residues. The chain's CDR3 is CASSLPGGNPYEQYF. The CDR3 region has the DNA TGTGCCAGCAGTTTACCCGGCGGGAACCCCTACGAGCAGTACTTC.

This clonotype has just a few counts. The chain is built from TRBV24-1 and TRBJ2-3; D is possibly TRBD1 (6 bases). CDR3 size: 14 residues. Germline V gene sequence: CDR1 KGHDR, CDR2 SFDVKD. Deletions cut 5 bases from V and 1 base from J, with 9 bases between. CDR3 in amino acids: CATSVSGGTDTQYF. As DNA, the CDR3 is TGTGCCACCAGTGTCTCAGGGGGCACAGATACGCAGTATTTT.

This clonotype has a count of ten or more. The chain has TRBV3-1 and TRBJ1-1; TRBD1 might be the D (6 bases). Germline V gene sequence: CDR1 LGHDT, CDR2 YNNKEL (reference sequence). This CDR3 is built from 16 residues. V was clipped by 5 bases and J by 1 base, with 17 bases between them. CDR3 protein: CASSGGTGTKNTEAFF. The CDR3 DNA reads TGTGCCAGCAGCGGAGGCACCGGGACAAAGAACACTGAAGCTTTCTTT.

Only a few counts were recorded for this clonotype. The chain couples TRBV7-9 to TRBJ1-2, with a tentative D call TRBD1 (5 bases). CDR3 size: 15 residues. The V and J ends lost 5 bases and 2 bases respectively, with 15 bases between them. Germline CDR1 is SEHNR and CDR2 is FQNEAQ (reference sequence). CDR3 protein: CASSRPGTANYGYTF. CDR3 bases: TGTGCCAGCAGCAGACCCGGGACGGCCAACTATGGCTACACCTTC.

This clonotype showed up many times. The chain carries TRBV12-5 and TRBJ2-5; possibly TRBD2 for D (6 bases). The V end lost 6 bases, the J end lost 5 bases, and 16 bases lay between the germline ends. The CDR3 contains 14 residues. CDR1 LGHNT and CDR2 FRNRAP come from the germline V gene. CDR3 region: CASGGGEEQETQYF. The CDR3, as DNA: TGTGCTAGTGGGGGGGGTGAGGAGCAGGAGACCCAGTACTTC. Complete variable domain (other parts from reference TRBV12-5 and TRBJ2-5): DARVTQTPRHKVTEMGQEVTMRCQPILGHNTVFWYRQTMMQGLELLAYFRNRAPLDDSGMPKDRFSAEMPDATLATLKIQPSEPRDSAVYFCASGGGEEQETQYFGPGTRLLVL.

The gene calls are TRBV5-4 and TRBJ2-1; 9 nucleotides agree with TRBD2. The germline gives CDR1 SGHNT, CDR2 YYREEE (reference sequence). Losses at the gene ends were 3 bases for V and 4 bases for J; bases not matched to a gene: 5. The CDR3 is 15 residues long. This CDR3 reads CASSSSGGRYNEQFF. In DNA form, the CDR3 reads TGTGCCAGCAGCTCCAGCGGGGGGCGGTACAATGAGCAGTTCTTC.

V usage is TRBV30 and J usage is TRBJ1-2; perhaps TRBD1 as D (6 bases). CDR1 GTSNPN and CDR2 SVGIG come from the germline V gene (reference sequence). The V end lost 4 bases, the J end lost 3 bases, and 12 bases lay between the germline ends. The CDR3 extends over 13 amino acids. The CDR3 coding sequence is TGTGCCTGGACCCCGGACAGAGACTATGGCTACACCTTC. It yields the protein CAWTPDRDYGYTF. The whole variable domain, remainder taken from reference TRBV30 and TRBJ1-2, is SQTIHQWPATLVQPVGSPLSLECTVEGTSNPNLYWYRQAAGRGLQLLFYSVGIGQISSEVPQNLSASRPQDRQFILSSKKLLLSDSGFYLCAWTPDRDYGYTFGSGTRLTVV.

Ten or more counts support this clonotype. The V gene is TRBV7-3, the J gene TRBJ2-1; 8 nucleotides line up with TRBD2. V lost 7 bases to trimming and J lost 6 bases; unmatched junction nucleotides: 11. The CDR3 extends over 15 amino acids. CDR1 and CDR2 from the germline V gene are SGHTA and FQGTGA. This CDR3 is CASTQSGGASNEQFF. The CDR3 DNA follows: TGTGCCAGCACCCAAAGCGGGGGCGCATCCAATGAGCAGTTCTTC.

This CDR3 reads CASSIRYGYTF. CDR3 sequence (DNA): TGTGCCAGTAGTATTCGGTATGGCTACACCTTC. V gene TRBV19 combines with J gene TRBJ1-2; D unclear. This CDR3 spans 11 amino acids. From germline, CDR1 is LNHDA and CDR2 SQIVND (reference sequence). V was shortened by 3 bases and J by 5 bases, with 4 bases between the two germline ends. Supplemented by reference TRBV19 and TRBJ1-2, the full variable domain reads DGGITQSPKYLFRKEGQNVTLSCEQNLNHDAMYWYRQDPGQGLRLIYYSQIVNDFQKGDIAEGYSVSREKKESFPLTVTSAQKNPTAFYLCASSIRYGYTFGSGTRLTVV.